This is a list of T cell receptor beta chains from one sample in a study of blood T cells in healthy people across ages. TCRdb passed the 5' RACE reads through MiXCR, listing each CDR3 protein once. The sample has about 1.7 million distinct CDR3 sequences, 28% seen once. Sequencing used blood. The receptors come from a woman younger than 45 in good health. Both conserved end residues are trimmed from each CDR3. Fields, in order: V gene, CDR3 protein.

V gene: TRBV20-1
CDR3 protein: SARDFGPGEQF

V gene: TRBV9
CDR3 protein: ASSVTDLRGGIYNEQF

V gene: TRBV10-3
CDR3 protein: ATALAERSNQPQH

V gene: TRBV30
CDR3 protein: AWTNPRTGVNTEAF

V gene: TRBV20-1
CDR3 protein: SANPQGETQY

V gene: TRBV14
CDR3 protein: ASSQVRLAAPYEQY

V gene: TRBV29-1
CDR3 protein: SVESGVSTDTQY

V gene: TRBV10-3
CDR3 protein: AIRGVGLDTGELF

V gene: TRBV7-2
CDR3 protein: TSSLVGVLAGGNEQF

V gene: TRBV4-1
CDR3 protein: ASSQDVVSGGEQF

V gene: TRBV12-5
CDR3 protein: ASGSGRPGGETQY

V gene: TRBV20-1
CDR3 protein: SAKTGRAKNIQY

V gene: TRBV20-1
CDR3 protein: SARYPLDGRIYEQY

V gene: TRBV12-3/TRBV12-4
CDR3 protein: ASSMTPSTDTQY

V gene: TRBV29-1
CDR3 protein: SVAGTGSYGYT

V gene: TRBV6-6
CDR3 protein: ASGHLVEETQY

V gene: TRBV6-5
CDR3 protein: ASRTGWGTDTQY

V gene: TRBV7-6
CDR3 protein: ASNAAGTGGNGTNVLT

V gene: TRBV28
CDR3 protein: ASRTTVAYEQY

V gene: TRBV29-1
CDR3 protein: SVDRARGYGYT

V gene: TRBV29-1
CDR3 protein: SARDRTEQY

V gene: TRBV6-5
CDR3 protein: ASRVTSGRRVDTQY

V gene: TRBV12-3/TRBV12-4
CDR3 protein: ASRGTSHNEQF

V gene: TRBV7-2
CDR3 protein: ASSSPDRFKETQY

V gene: TRBV28
CDR3 protein: ASSLVGGGNNQPQH

V gene: TRBV30
CDR3 protein: AWSQGDSNQPQH

V gene: TRBV20-1
CDR3 protein: SARDVQPQH

V gene: TRBV12-3/TRBV12-4
CDR3 protein: ASSPQGRNSGNTIY

V gene: TRBV14
CDR3 protein: ASSSRPGHISTEAF

V gene: TRBV5-1
CDR3 protein: ASSPRSPGEKLF

V gene: TRBV4-1
CDR3 protein: ASSHRSGVGEKLF

V gene: TRBV20-1
CDR3 protein: SAIPSGSNNEQF

V gene: TRBV2
CDR3 protein: ASSAGIPPNEQF

V gene: TRBV7-2
CDR3 protein: ASSMLAGFFRTDTQY

V gene: TRBV28
CDR3 protein: ASKGQAGPGYT

V gene: TRBV7-9
CDR3 protein: ASSSPGGTAGDTQY

V gene: TRBV6-6
CDR3 protein: ASSGTGVNSPLH

V gene: TRBV20-1
CDR3 protein: SAYGQNNEQF

V gene: TRBV12-3/TRBV12-4
CDR3 protein: ASSRGPGETQY

V gene: TRBV12-3/TRBV12-4
CDR3 protein: ASSVGLQPYNEQF

V gene: TRBV4-1
CDR3 protein: ASGQGFNQPQH

V gene: TRBV7-2
CDR3 protein: ASSLPAVGPQH